These T cell receptor beta chains were read from a single sample in a study of cytomegalovirus exposure and HLA in healthy donors. TCRdb's copy holds only in-frame clones and misses some; the assay was immunoSEQ multiplex PCR. The sample yields 150,000 to 200,000 clones, roughly four fifths seen once. The sequenced sample was PBMCs. These receptors were taken from a man younger than 30 in good health and CMV-seronegative. Each CDR3 is given without its conserved first and last residue. For some rows the clone size is stated as once, few or many, or as a class when expanded; others skip it.

CDR3 length	clone size	V gene	J gene	CDR3 protein
12	.	TRBV28	TRBJ2-7	ASSASTGLYEQY
12	.	TRBV28	TRBJ2-2	ASSPNRDIGELF
14	.	TRBV2	TRBJ2-3	ASSERGKPITYTQY
14	.	TRBV29-1	TRBJ2-5	SVDGDRDREAETQY
11	.	TRBV29-1	TRBJ2-2	SVRTGETGELF
11	.	TRBV15	TRBJ1-5	ATSDSSNQPQH
10	.	TRBV7-9	TRBJ1-4	ASSLSREKLF
12	.	TRBV27	TRBJ2-7	ASSRSGSPYEQY
14	.	TRBV5-1	TRBJ2-3	ASSPGLAAGSDTQY
13	.	TRBV28	TRBJ2-1	ASSSTRLPYNEQF
16	once	TRBV15	TRBJ2-3	ATSREGVSATRGDTQY
16	.	TRBV25-1	TRBJ2-2	ASSGLQGTKTNTGELF
12	.	TRBV18	TRBJ2-5	ASSPPDSWRTQY
14	.	TRBV13	TRBJ2-5	ASSIRTSGNQETQY
14	.	TRBV28	TRBJ1-5	ASRSAQGWSNQPQH
11	.	TRBV9	TRBJ2-7	ASSVGRGSEQY
14	.	TRBV2	TRBJ2-7	ASSELPGTLLYEQY
13	.	TRBV18	TRBJ1-1	ATDLGAGMSTEAF
12	.	TRBV7-2	TRBJ2-7	ASTPGTGDVEQY
13	few	TRBV9	TRBJ2-6	ASSVFEGGANVLT
15	.	TRBV10-3	TRBJ2-3	AISESSHGGWTDTQY
9	once	TRBV28	TRBJ2-7	ASRTAYEQY
14	.	TRBV4-1	TRBJ2-1	ASSQVSGFTSYEQF
14	.	TRBV11-3	TRBJ2-3	ASSLETGLRTDTQY
12	.	TRBV2	TRBJ1-5	ASSERDIYAPQH
13	few	TRBV5-5	TRBJ1-1	ASSLYAQGYTEAF
15	.	TRBV27	TRBJ2-1	ASSPLTSAVGLNEQF
12	few	TRBV5-1	TRBJ2-7	ASSSRDTSYEQY
10	.	TRBV6-6	TRBJ2-5	GSGGYQETQY
13	.	TRBV19	TRBJ1-1	ASWGETGSNTEAF
15	once	TRBV19	TRBJ2-7	ASSIRAGEPLLHEQY
15	.	TRBV11-2	TRBJ2-1	ASSSILSGGARNEQF
12	.	TRBV14	TRBJ2-7	ASSPRGSPSEQY
13	.	TRBV5-1	TRBJ1-2	ASSAGQGYGYGYT
12	few	TRBV4-3	TRBJ1-5	ASSQGEGLQPQH
12	.	TRBV5-1	TRBJ1-1	ASSLDPGRFEAF
11	.	TRBV28	TRBJ1-1	ASSHRVNTEAF
13	.	TRBV6-1	TRBJ1-2	ASSRTGRRNYGYT
10	.	TRBV7-9	TRBJ2-7	ASKDRAGEQY
11	.	TRBV27	TRBJ1-2	ASSLLQGRGYT
14	.	TRBV4-2	TRBJ1-6	ASSRQTGVGNSPLH
15	.	TRBV19	TRBJ1-5	ASSFLGLGLFNQPQH
13	.	TRBV6-5	TRBJ2-5	ASSYSTSSLETQY
14	few	TRBV7-6	TRBJ2-1	ASRHTSWGEPNEQF
11	.	TRBV5-1	TRBJ2-1	ASRPTSGDMEF
14	.	TRBV19	TRBJ1-1	ASRTRGWLRDTEAF
12	.	TRBV7-9	TRBJ2-7	ASNPPEGSYEQY
12	.	TRBV7-9	TRBJ2-7	ASSLAGGRNEQY
14	.	TRBV7-2	TRBJ2-5	ASSLEPGLAGETQY
15	once	TRBV23-1	TRBJ2-3	ASSHHQGDISTDTQY
12	.	TRBV7-6	TRBJ2-2	ASSANEITGELF
13	.	TRBV29-1	TRBJ2-5	SVGMTGTGGETQY
13	.	TRBV15	TRBJ2-2	ATSRDQTGWAELF
12	.	TRBV28	TRBJ1-5	ASRATGRNQPQH